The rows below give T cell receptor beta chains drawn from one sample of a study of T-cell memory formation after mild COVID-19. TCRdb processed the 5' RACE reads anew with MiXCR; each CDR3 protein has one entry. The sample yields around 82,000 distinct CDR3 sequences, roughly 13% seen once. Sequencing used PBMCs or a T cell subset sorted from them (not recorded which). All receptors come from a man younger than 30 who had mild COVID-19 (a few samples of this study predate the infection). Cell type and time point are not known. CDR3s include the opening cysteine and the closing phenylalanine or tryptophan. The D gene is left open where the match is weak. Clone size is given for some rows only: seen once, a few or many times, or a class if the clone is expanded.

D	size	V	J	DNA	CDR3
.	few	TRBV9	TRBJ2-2	TGTGCCAGCAGCGCGACAGTGACCGGGGAGCTGTTTTTT	CASSATVTGELFF
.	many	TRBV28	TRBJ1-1	TGTGCCAGCAGCAGAAACACTGAAGCTTTCTTT	CASSRNTEAFF
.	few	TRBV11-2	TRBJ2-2	TGTGCCAGCAGCCAAGAGAGAGCGGGCACCGGGGAGCTGTTTTTT	CASSQERAGTGELFF
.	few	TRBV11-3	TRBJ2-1	TGTGCCAGCAGCCCCGGGAGTTATTATGAGCAGTTCTTC	CASSPGSYYEQFF
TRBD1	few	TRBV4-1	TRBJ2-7	TGCGCCAGCAGCCAAGATATGGCAGGGGGCACCTACGAGCAGTACTTC	CASSQDMAGGTYEQYF
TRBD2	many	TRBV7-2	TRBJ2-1	TGTGCCAGCAGCTTAGTTCGGGGGGCCTACAATGAGCAGTTCTTC	CASSLVRGAYNEQFF
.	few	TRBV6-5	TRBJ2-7	TGTGCCAGCAGTCCGGGACCCACCTACGAGCAGTACTTC	CASSPGPTYEQYF
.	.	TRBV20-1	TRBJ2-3	TGCAGTGCTTTCGGTCCCCAGGTCAGCACGGATACGCAGTATTTT	CSAFGPQVSTDTQYF
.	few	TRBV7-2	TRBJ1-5	TGTGCCAGCAGCCTCGTAGGAGGGAGCAATCAGCCCCAGCATTTT	CASSLVGGSNQPQHF
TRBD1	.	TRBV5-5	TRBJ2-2	TGTGCCAGCAGCCGTAGGGGACCCGGACAGGGGCACACCGGGGAGCTGTTTTTT	CASSRRGPGQGHTGELFF
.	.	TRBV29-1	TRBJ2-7	TGCAGCGTTGGAGAGGCAGGGAGCTCCTACGAGCAGTACTTC	CSVGEAGSSYEQYF
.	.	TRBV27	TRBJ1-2	TGTGCCAGCAGTTTATCTAGAGGCACGTTGGGCTACACCTTC	CASSLSRGTLGYTF
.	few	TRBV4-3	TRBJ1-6	TGCGCCAGCAGCCAAGTTTACAGGGTACAATCAAATTCACCCCTCCACTTT	CASSQVYRVQSNSPLHF
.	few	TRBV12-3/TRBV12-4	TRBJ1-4	TGTGCCAGCTCCTCCGCGGGGGAGAATGAAAAACTGTTTTTT	CASSSAGENEKLFF
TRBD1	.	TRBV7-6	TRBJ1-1	TGTGCCAGCAGCTGGGACAGACGAACCTCGAACACTGAAGCTTTCTTT	CASSWDRRTSNTEAFF
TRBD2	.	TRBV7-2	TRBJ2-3	TGTGCCAGCAACCTAGCGGGGGGGCCGGCAGATACGCAGTATTTT	CASNLAGGPADTQYF
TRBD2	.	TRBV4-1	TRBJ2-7	TGCGCCAGCAGCCCTCTTGGGGAGACTAGCGGGGGGGAGAAATCCTACGAGCAGTACTTC	CASSPLGETSGGEKSYEQYF
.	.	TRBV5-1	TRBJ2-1	TGCGCCAGCAGCTTGGGGGAGGTGGTGTTGTCCTACAATGAGCAGTTCTTC	CASSLGEVVLSYNEQFF
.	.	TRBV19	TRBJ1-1	TGTGCCAGTAGTTACGGGTCTGACACTGAAGCTTTCTTT	CASSYGSDTEAFF
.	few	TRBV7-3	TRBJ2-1	TGTGCCAGCAGCTTAGGGGGCGGGTTCAGGGTGTACAATGAGCAGTTCTTC	CASSLGGGFRVYNEQFF
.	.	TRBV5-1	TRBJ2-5	TGCGCCAGCAGCTTAAAACAAGAGACCCAGTACTTC	CASSLKQETQYF
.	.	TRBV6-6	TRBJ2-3	TGTGCCAGCAGTTATCGCACCACAGATACGCAGTATTTT	CASSYRTTDTQYF
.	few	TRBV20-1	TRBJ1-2	TGCAGTGCTAGAGATCTGACTCAGACCGGGGGCTACACCTTC	CSARDLTQTGGYTF
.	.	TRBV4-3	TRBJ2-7	TGCGCCAGCAGCCAAGAAATCGGAGGGATCCACGAGCAGTACTTC	CASSQEIGGIHEQYF
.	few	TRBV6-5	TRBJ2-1	TGTGCCAGCAGTTACTATGGGGGCAATGAGCAGTTCTTC	CASSYYGGNEQFF
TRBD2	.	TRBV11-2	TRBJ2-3	TGTGCCAGCATCCCCGGGGGACTAGCGGGGTCCTACACAGATACGCAGTATTTT	CASIPGGLAGSYTDTQYF
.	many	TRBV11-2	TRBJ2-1	TGTGCCAGCAGCTTACCCGGTTACAATGAGCAGTTCTTC	CASSLPGYNEQFF
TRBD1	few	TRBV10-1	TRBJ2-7	TGCGCCAGCAGTGAGTCGGGACAGGGGGACGAGCAGTACTTC	CASSESGQGDEQYF
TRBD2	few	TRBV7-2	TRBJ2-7	TGTGCCAGCAGCTTAGGGACTAGCATCGGCCACGAGCAGTACTTC	CASSLGTSIGHEQYF
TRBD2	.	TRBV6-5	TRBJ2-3	TGTGCCAGCAGTTCGCTAGCGGGGGCGGGTCGCACAGATACGCAGTATTTT	CASSSLAGAGRTDTQYF
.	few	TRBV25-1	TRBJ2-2	TGTGCCAGCGACGATGGGGAGCTGTTTTTT	CASDDGELFF
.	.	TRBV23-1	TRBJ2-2	TGCGCCAGCAGTCAAGTTGACTCGAACACCGGGGAGCTGTTTTTT	CASSQVDSNTGELFF
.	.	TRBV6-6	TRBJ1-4	TGTGCCAGCAGTTACACCAATGAAAAACTGTTTTTT	CASSYTNEKLFF
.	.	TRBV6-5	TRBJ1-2	TGTGCCAGCAGGAAAGGGATCTATGGCTACACCTTC	CASRKGIYGYTF
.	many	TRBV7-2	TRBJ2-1	TGTGCCAGCAGCTTAGCGCGGGGTTCAGGGATCTCCTACAATGAGCAGTTCTTC	CASSLARGSGISYNEQFF
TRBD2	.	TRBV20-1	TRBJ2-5	TGCAGTGCCCAGCGGTGGCGGGGGGGTAGGCAAGAGACCCAGTACTTC	CSAQRWRGGRQETQYF
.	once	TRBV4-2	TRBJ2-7	TGTGCCAGCAGCCACCGGGACCCCCGAGGATACGAGCAGTACTTC	CASSHRDPRGYEQYF
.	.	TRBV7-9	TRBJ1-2	TGTGCCACCTCACGTACCATTAGCCCCCCGGACAGCCCCAAGGAGTATGGCTACACCTTC	CATSRTISPPDSPKEYGYTF
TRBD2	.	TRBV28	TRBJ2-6	TGTGCCAGCAGTTTACCCGCGAGACTAGCGGGCCACTCTGGGGCCAACGTCCTGACTTTC	CASSLPARLAGHSGANVLTF
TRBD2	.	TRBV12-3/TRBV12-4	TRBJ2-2	TGTGCCAGCAGTTTCCCAACTAGCGGGCTGAACACCGGGGAGCTGTTTTTT	CASSFPTSGLNTGELFF
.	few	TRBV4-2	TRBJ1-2	TGTGCCACTGGACAGCCTCTGAGCTATGGCTACACCTTC	CATGQPLSYGYTF
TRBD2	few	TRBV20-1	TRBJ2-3	TGCAGTGCTGGCCGGGGGGTTATAGATACGCAGTATTTT	CSAGRGVIDTQYF
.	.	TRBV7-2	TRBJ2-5	TGTGCCAGCAGCCGGTGGACGGACCAAGAGACCCAGTACTTC	CASSRWTDQETQYF
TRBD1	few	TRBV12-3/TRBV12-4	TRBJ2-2	TGTGCATCAGCGAGAACCCGGACAGGGGTGGGGGAGCTGTTTTTT	CASARTRTGVGELFF
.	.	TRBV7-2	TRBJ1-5	TGTGCCAGCAGCTTAGGCGGGTATCAACCCCAGCATTTT	CASSLGGYQPQHF
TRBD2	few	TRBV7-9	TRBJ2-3	TGTGCCAGCAGCTTTCAAGTGGGGGGGTGGAATACGCAGTATTTT	CASSFQVGGWNTQYF
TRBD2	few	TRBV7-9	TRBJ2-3	TGTGCCAGCAGCTTAGCTAGCGGGGGCACAGATACGCAGTATTTT	CASSLASGGTDTQYF
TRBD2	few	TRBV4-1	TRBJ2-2	TGCGCCAGCAGCCGAATCGAGCGGGGGAGGCCCGGGGAGCTGTTTTTT	CASSRIERGRPGELFF
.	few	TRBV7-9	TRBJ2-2	TGTGCCAGCAGCTTCCGGACACCGGTCGACACCGGGGAGCTGTTTTTT	CASSFRTPVDTGELFF
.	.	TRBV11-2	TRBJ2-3	TGTGCCAGCAGCTTAGATAGGTGGGGGGGCCGGAGCAACACAGATACGCAGTATTTT	CASSLDRWGGRSNTDTQYF
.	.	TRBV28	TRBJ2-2	TGTGCCAGCAGTTTAGGTCGGGGGCTCGGTTACGGGGAGCTGTTTTTT	CASSLGRGLGYGELFF
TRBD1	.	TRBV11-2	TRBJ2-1	TGTGCCAGCAGCTCACGAAAGGGACAGGGGAATGAGCAGTTCTTC	CASSSRKGQGNEQFF
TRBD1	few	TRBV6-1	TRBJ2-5	TGTGCCAGCAGAGGACAGGGCGGGGAGACCCAGTACTTC	CASRGQGGETQYF
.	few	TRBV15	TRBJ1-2	TGTGCCACCAGCAGAGATCTATTGGGATCGGCTAACTATGGCTACACCTTC	CATSRDLLGSANYGYTF